The TCR beta chain described here comes from a study of blood T cells in healthy people across ages. General study results and limits: There was a strong correlation between TCR beta diversity and naive T cell percentage.

A sample-barcoded 5' primer and a J-beta primer mix were used in a second PCR of roughly 7 to 11 cycles. Each CDR3 protein gets one entry after TCRdb re-called the 5' RACE reads with MiXCR. The data hold 1.5 million to 2 million distinct CDR3 sequences, with 34% observed a single time. The CDR3 consists of 17 residues. Trimming removed 6 bases from V and 0 bases from J, with 15 bases in between. Details on this clonotype: As yet, its antigen is unknown.

The sequenced material came from blood. V is TRBV12-3 or TRBV12-4 and J is TRBJ2-6; no reliable D call. The sequence derives from a woman aged 25 to 39 in good health. The CDR3 spells CASRPTLTHSGANVLTF. The CDR3, as DNA: TGTGCCAGCAGACCAACCTTAACCCACTCTGGGGCCAACGTCCTGACTTTC.